This is a list of T cell receptor beta chains from one sample in a study of blood T cell repertoires in COVID-19. Profiling relied on immunoSEQ multiplex PCR, and the TCRdb table lists in-frame clones only, not all of them. Of about 270,000 clones listed, around 88% are singletons. Sample: PBMCs or T cells enriched from blood (not recorded which). The receptors shown here come from a woman aged 40 to 55 with acute COVID-19. The CDR3 runs from the conserved cysteine through the conserved F or W. The order of the fields is CDR3 protein, CDR3 DNA, V gene, clone size, D gene, J gene. D genes are given only for firm matches. Clone size, where shown, is once, few, many, or a class for clones that have expanded.

cdr3_aa: CASSAGLAGSTDTQYF; cdr3_nt: TGTGCCAGCAGCGCCGGACTAGCGGGCTCCACAGATACGCAGTATTTT; v_call: TRBV5-4; clone_size: -; d_call: TRBD2; j_call: TRBJ2-3
cdr3_aa: CASSPRTGGGEQFF; cdr3_nt: TGTGCCAGCAGCCCTAGGACAGGGGGCGGTGAGCAGTTCTTC; v_call: TRBV11-2; clone_size: -; d_call: TRBD1; j_call: TRBJ2-1
cdr3_aa: CASSVTGNEDSPLHF; cdr3_nt: TGTGCCAGTAGTGTGACAGGGAATGAGGATTCACCCCTCCACTTT; v_call: TRBV19; clone_size: -; d_call: TRBD1; j_call: TRBJ1-6
cdr3_aa: CASSPTTGAWDEQYF; cdr3_nt: TGTGCCAGCTCACCAACGACGGGAGCCTGGGACGAGCAGTACTTC; v_call: TRBV18; clone_size: once; d_call: -; j_call: TRBJ2-7
cdr3_aa: CATSRLSANTEAFF; cdr3_nt: TGTGCCACCAGCAGACTGAGTGCGAACACTGAAGCTTTCTTT; v_call: TRBV15; clone_size: -; d_call: -; j_call: TRBJ1-1
cdr3_aa: CASSPLNTYYGYTF; cdr3_nt: TGTGCCAGCAGCCCCCTCAACACCTACTATGGCTACACCTTC; v_call: TRBV28; clone_size: -; d_call: -; j_call: TRBJ1-2
cdr3_aa: CASSLVRHATDTQYF; cdr3_nt: TGTGCCAGCAGCTTAGTGCGGCACGCCACAGATACGCAGTATTTT; v_call: TRBV7-9; clone_size: -; d_call: -; j_call: TRBJ2-3
cdr3_aa: CASSGAWGGLLTGNQPQHF; cdr3_nt: TGTGCCAGCAGTGGAGCTTGGGGGGGGCTTTTAACGGGCAATCAGCCCCAGCATTTT; v_call: TRBV6-1; clone_size: once; d_call: -; j_call: TRBJ1-5
cdr3_aa: CASSRAGSGQPQHF; cdr3_nt: TGTGCCAGCAGCAGAGCAGGTTCAGGGCAGCCCCAGCATTTT; v_call: TRBV5-8; clone_size: few; d_call: -; j_call: TRBJ1-5
cdr3_aa: CASSPEGGGNEQFF; cdr3_nt: TGTGCCAGCAGCCCGGAGGGGGGGGGCAATGAGCAGTTCTTC; v_call: TRBV2; clone_size: -; d_call: -; j_call: TRBJ2-1
cdr3_aa: CASTDPGTSFTEQFF; cdr3_nt: TGTGCCAGCACCGATCCCGGGACTAGCTTTACTGAGCAGTTCTTC; v_call: TRBV7-2; clone_size: -; d_call: TRBD2; j_call: TRBJ2-1
cdr3_aa: CASSLDSTTNEQFF; cdr3_nt: TGTGCCAGCAGCTTGGATTCAACTACCAATGAGCAGTTCTTC; v_call: TRBV5-4; clone_size: once; d_call: -; j_call: TRBJ2-1
cdr3_aa: CASSSQGLAGVSTQYF; cdr3_nt: TGTGCCAGCAGTTCCCAGGGACTAGCGGGAGTATCGACGCAGTATTTT; v_call: TRBV27; clone_size: -; d_call: TRBD2; j_call: TRBJ2-3
cdr3_aa: CASSLSRRTSFGSGANVLTF; cdr3_nt: TGTGCCAGCAGTTTATCCCGACGTACTAGCTTCGGCTCTGGGGCCAACGTCCTGACTTTC; v_call: TRBV27; clone_size: -; d_call: -; j_call: TRBJ2-6
cdr3_aa: CAISDPGGQVDNEQFF; cdr3_nt: TGTGCCATCAGTGATCCGGGGGGACAGGTGGACAATGAGCAGTTCTTC; v_call: TRBV10-3; clone_size: -; d_call: -; j_call: TRBJ2-1
cdr3_aa: CASSYKDRDYGYTF; cdr3_nt: TGTGCCAGCAGCTACAAGGACAGGGATTATGGCTACACCTTC; v_call: TRBV5-4; clone_size: -; d_call: TRBD1; j_call: TRBJ1-2
cdr3_aa: CASSQIFSGSNYEQFF; cdr3_nt: TGTGCCAGCAGCCAAATTTTTAGCGGGAGTAACTATGAGCAGTTCTTC; v_call: TRBV3-1/TRBV3-2; clone_size: -; d_call: TRBD2; j_call: TRBJ2-1
cdr3_aa: CSASTTPGTQYF; cdr3_nt: TGCAGTGCTAGTACGACCCCAGGGACCCAGTACTTC; v_call: TRBV20-1; clone_size: -; d_call: -; j_call: TRBJ2-5
cdr3_aa: CAWSVAGGNYYSNQPQHF; cdr3_nt: TGTGCCTGGAGTGTGGCAGGGGGTAATTATTATAGCAATCAGCCCCAGCATTTT; v_call: TRBV30; clone_size: -; d_call: TRBD1; j_call: TRBJ1-5
cdr3_aa: CASSQDLASGAYEQYF; cdr3_nt: TGCGCCAGCAGCCAAGATCTGGCTAGCGGTGCCTACGAGCAGTACTTC; v_call: TRBV4-1; clone_size: -; d_call: TRBD2; j_call: TRBJ2-7
cdr3_aa: CASSWKGLGGDEQYF; cdr3_nt: TGTGCCAGCAGTTGGAAGGGGCTTGGCGGAGACGAGCAGTACTTC; v_call: TRBV7-6; clone_size: -; d_call: -; j_call: TRBJ2-7
cdr3_aa: CASSWDDRGNYGYTF; cdr3_nt: TGTGCCAGCAGTTGGGACGACAGGGGTAACTATGGCTACACCTTC; v_call: TRBV28; clone_size: -; d_call: TRBD1; j_call: TRBJ1-2
cdr3_aa: CASSFSSDTEAFF; cdr3_nt: TGTGCCAGCAGTTTTTCGAGTGACACTGAAGCTTTCTTT; v_call: TRBV12-3/TRBV12-4; clone_size: -; d_call: -; j_call: TRBJ1-1
cdr3_aa: CASSLSSNEQFF; cdr3_nt: TGTGCCAGCAGTTTATCCTCTAATGAGCAGTTCTTC; v_call: TRBV28; clone_size: -; d_call: -; j_call: TRBJ2-1
cdr3_aa: CASSPQGGNQPQHF; cdr3_nt: TGTGCCAGCAGCCCACAGGGGGGCAATCAGCCCCAGCATTTT; v_call: TRBV3-1/TRBV3-2; clone_size: once; d_call: TRBD1; j_call: TRBJ1-5
cdr3_aa: CATSDKRGSSYNEQFF; cdr3_nt: TGTGCCACCAGTGATAAACGGGGGAGCTCCTACAATGAGCAGTTCTTC; v_call: TRBV24-1; clone_size: -; d_call: -; j_call: TRBJ2-1
cdr3_aa: CSVEGGLAGGGDTQYF; cdr3_nt: TGCAGCGTTGAAGGGGGACTAGCGGGAGGTGGAGATACGCAGTATTTT; v_call: TRBV29-1; clone_size: once; d_call: TRBD2; j_call: TRBJ2-3
cdr3_aa: CASSRGQGTFNSPLHF; cdr3_nt: TGCGCCAGCAGCCGAGGACAGGGGACATTCAATTCACCCCTCCACTTT; v_call: TRBV4-1; clone_size: -; d_call: TRBD1; j_call: TRBJ1-6
cdr3_aa: CASSHLDYGYTF; cdr3_nt: TGCGCCAGCAGCCATCTAGACTATGGCTACACCTTC; v_call: TRBV4-3; clone_size: -; d_call: -; j_call: TRBJ1-2
cdr3_aa: CASSLEGFTFAGNQPQHF; cdr3_nt: TGTGCCAGCTCACTAGAGGGTTTCACTTTTGCGGGCAATCAGCCCCAGCATTTT; v_call: TRBV18; clone_size: -; d_call: -; j_call: TRBJ1-5
cdr3_aa: CASCPQGQLNQPQHF; cdr3_nt: TGTGCCAGCTGTCCCCAGGGACAGCTCAATCAGCCCCAGCATTTT; v_call: TRBV6-5; clone_size: -; d_call: TRBD1; j_call: TRBJ1-5
cdr3_aa: CASSYGTSGSGAGELFF; cdr3_nt: TGCGCCAGCAGCTATGGGACTAGCGGGAGTGGGGCCGGGGAGCTGTTTTTT; v_call: TRBV5-1; clone_size: -; d_call: TRBD2; j_call: TRBJ2-2
cdr3_aa: CASSSKTSGRGETQYF; cdr3_nt: TGTGCCAGCAGCTCGAAGACTAGCGGGAGGGGTGAGACCCAGTACTTC; v_call: TRBV5-4; clone_size: -; d_call: TRBD2; j_call: TRBJ2-5
cdr3_aa: CASSQDLGAGWNFNGYTF; cdr3_nt: TGCGCCAGCAGCCAAGATTTGGGGGCCGGATGGAATTTCAATGGCTACACCTTC; v_call: TRBV4-3; clone_size: -; d_call: -; j_call: TRBJ1-2
cdr3_aa: CASSQTGYEQYF; cdr3_nt: TGTGCCAGCAGCCAAACCGGGTACGAGCAGTACTTC; v_call: TRBV3-1/TRBV3-2; clone_size: -; d_call: -; j_call: TRBJ2-7
cdr3_aa: CASSPPTGMKTQYF; cdr3_nt: TGTGCCAGCAGCCCCCCGACAGGGATGAAGACCCAGTACTTC; v_call: TRBV11-2; clone_size: -; d_call: TRBD1; j_call: TRBJ2-5
cdr3_aa: CASSSTPGQGGRVAEAFF; cdr3_nt: TGTGCCAGCAGCTCCACCCCGGGACAGGGGGGACGGGTTGCTGAAGCTTTCTTT; v_call: TRBV7-8; clone_size: -; d_call: TRBD1; j_call: TRBJ1-1
cdr3_aa: CASSSTRNTEAFF; cdr3_nt: TGTGCCAGCAGTTCTACTCGGAACACTGAAGCTTTCTTT; v_call: TRBV27; clone_size: -; d_call: -; j_call: TRBJ1-1
cdr3_aa: CASSLGLDADTQYF; cdr3_nt: TGTGCCAGCAGCTTAGGACTAGACGCAGATACGCAGTATTTT; v_call: TRBV5-4; clone_size: -; d_call: TRBD2; j_call: TRBJ2-3
cdr3_aa: CASSSPGLKSYEQYF; cdr3_nt: TGTGCCAGCAGTTCTCCGGGACTCAAATCCTACGAGCAGTACTTC; v_call: TRBV28; clone_size: few; d_call: -; j_call: TRBJ2-7
cdr3_aa: CASSGSSGSTPDTQYF; cdr3_nt: TGCGCCAGCAGCGGGTCTAGCGGGAGTACCCCAGATACGCAGTATTTT; v_call: TRBV4-3; clone_size: -; d_call: TRBD2; j_call: TRBJ2-3
cdr3_aa: CASGRQGGTEAFF; cdr3_nt: TGTGCCAGCGGCCGGCAGGGCGGAACTGAAGCTTTCTTT; v_call: TRBV5-4; clone_size: -; d_call: -; j_call: TRBJ1-1
cdr3_aa: CASNPDTSGIYLTDTQYF; cdr3_nt: TGTGCCAGCAACCCTGATACTAGCGGGATTTATCTCACAGATACGCAGTATTTT; v_call: TRBV7-9; clone_size: -; d_call: TRBD2; j_call: TRBJ2-3
cdr3_aa: CASSFVGSVSDTQYF; cdr3_nt: TGCGCCAGCAGCTTCGTCGGGAGTGTGTCAGATACGCAGTATTTT; v_call: TRBV5-1; clone_size: once; d_call: -; j_call: TRBJ2-3
cdr3_aa: CASSLHSGTGELFF; cdr3_nt: TGTGCCAGCAGCTTGCATAGCGGGACCGGGGAGCTGTTTTTT; v_call: TRBV5-6; clone_size: -; d_call: TRBD2; j_call: TRBJ2-2
cdr3_aa: CASSPGDSSVAEAFF; cdr3_nt: TGTGCCAGCTCACCAGGTGACTCCTCGGTAGCTGAAGCTTTCTTT; v_call: TRBV18; clone_size: -; d_call: -; j_call: TRBJ1-1
cdr3_aa: CAISGGDRQETQYF; cdr3_nt: TGTGCCATCAGTGGGGGGGACAGACAAGAGACCCAGTACTTC; v_call: TRBV10-3; clone_size: -; d_call: -; j_call: TRBJ2-5
cdr3_aa: CASSHPPGHQETQYF; cdr3_nt: TGTGCCAGCTCACACCCACCGGGTCACCAAGAGACCCAGTACTTC; v_call: TRBV18; clone_size: -; d_call: -; j_call: TRBJ2-5
cdr3_aa: CASSSGGTGGVGTEAFF; cdr3_nt: TGCGCCAGCAGCTCTGGTGGGACAGGGGGCGTCGGGACTGAAGCTTTCTTT; v_call: TRBV5-1; clone_size: once; d_call: TRBD1; j_call: TRBJ1-1
cdr3_aa: CASSREGRNGYTF; cdr3_nt: TGCGCCAGCAGCCGTGAAGGGAGAAATGGCTACACCTTC; v_call: TRBV5-1; clone_size: -; d_call: -; j_call: TRBJ1-2
cdr3_aa: CASGPADFQWFARGYTF; cdr3_nt: TGTGCTAGTGGTCCCGCGGACTTCCAATGGTTCGCGCGTGGCTACACCTTC; v_call: TRBV12-5; clone_size: -; d_call: -; j_call: TRBJ1-2
cdr3_aa: CASSSGQSSYNEQFF; cdr3_nt: TGTGCCAGCAGCTCGGGACAGAGCTCCTACAATGAGCAGTTCTTC; v_call: TRBV11-3; clone_size: -; d_call: TRBD1; j_call: TRBJ2-1
cdr3_aa: CATRDRSYEQYF; cdr3_nt: TGTGCCACCCGGGACAGGAGCTACGAGCAGTACTTC; v_call: TRBV10-3; clone_size: -; d_call: TRBD1; j_call: TRBJ2-7
cdr3_aa: CASSLGAGSGRGRVVYF; cdr3_nt: TGTGCCAGCAGCTTAGGGGCGGGTAGCGGGAGAGGTCGGGTCGTGTACTTC; v_call: TRBV11-2; clone_size: -; d_call: TRBD2; j_call: TRBJ2-7
cdr3_aa: CASSPAGGVGELFF; cdr3_nt: TGTGCCAGCAGCCCGGCGGGAGGGGTCGGGGAGCTGTTTTTT; v_call: TRBV7-9; clone_size: -; d_call: TRBD2; j_call: TRBJ2-2
cdr3_aa: CASSPTPTNEKLFF; cdr3_nt: TGTGCCAGCAGTCCGACACCAACTAATGAAAAACTGTTTTTT; v_call: TRBV19; clone_size: -; d_call: -; j_call: TRBJ1-4
cdr3_aa: CASSPGLAAEQYF; cdr3_nt: TGTGCCAGCAGCCCGGGACTAGCGGCCGAGCAGTACTTC; v_call: TRBV11-3; clone_size: -; d_call: TRBD2; j_call: TRBJ2-7